Sequencing of this TCR beta chain was carried out in a study of CD8 T cells in Susac syndrome. RNA totalling about 0.5 to 1 ug underwent reverse transcription with random hexamers. MiXCR was run by TCRdb on the immunoSEQ multiplex PCR reads, yielding one entry per CDR3 protein. The sample lists 70,000 or so distinct CDR3 sequences; 95% were seen once. The CDR3 totals 15 residues. The germline CDR1 and CDR2 sequences are SEHNR and FQNEAQ (reference sequence). The V segment lost 4 bases and the J segment 2 bases; nucleotides outside the gene matches: 6. A note on this clonotype: Its antigen is unknown.

Whole-study results and caveats: Individuals included in the TCR sequencing and HLA analysis were acknowledged by the study to be relatively few in number.

This clonotype originated in a human donor in good health. The V call is TRBV7-9, the J call TRBJ2-7; 9 bases match TRBD1. The material sequenced was CD8+ T cells from PBMCs. In nucleotides, the CDR3 is TGTGCCAGCAGCTCTGCCGGGACAGGGACCTACGAGCAGTACGTC. This sequence encodes CASSSAGTGTYEQYV.